What follows describes a single T cell receptor (beta chain). This sequence may be a read error, since a much larger clone differs from it by one base. This sample is part of a study of molecular identifiers for immune sequencing clone quantification. CDR1 is SGHRS and CDR2 is YFSETQ in the germline V gene. CDR3 size: 14 residues. V dropped 3 bases and J dropped 4 bases, with 13 bases sitting between them. TCRdb itself ran the PCR reads through MiXCR, one entry per CDR3 protein. Among 600,000 to 650,000 distinct CDR3 sequences listed, around 20% were seen once. The receptor was derived from a human donor in good health. Some libraries in this study had Jurkat cell RNA spiked in. V is TRBV5-1 and J is TRBJ1-1; D call uncertain. The specimen sequenced was naive CD8+ T cells from blood, with Jurkat cell RNA spiked in. Sample subset: FACS-sorted CD8+CD4-CCR7+CD45RA+ naive T cells. CDR3 loop: CASSSESVCTEAFF. The CDR3 DNA reads as TGCGCCAGCAGCTCGGAATCGGTCTGCACTGAAGCTTTCTTT.